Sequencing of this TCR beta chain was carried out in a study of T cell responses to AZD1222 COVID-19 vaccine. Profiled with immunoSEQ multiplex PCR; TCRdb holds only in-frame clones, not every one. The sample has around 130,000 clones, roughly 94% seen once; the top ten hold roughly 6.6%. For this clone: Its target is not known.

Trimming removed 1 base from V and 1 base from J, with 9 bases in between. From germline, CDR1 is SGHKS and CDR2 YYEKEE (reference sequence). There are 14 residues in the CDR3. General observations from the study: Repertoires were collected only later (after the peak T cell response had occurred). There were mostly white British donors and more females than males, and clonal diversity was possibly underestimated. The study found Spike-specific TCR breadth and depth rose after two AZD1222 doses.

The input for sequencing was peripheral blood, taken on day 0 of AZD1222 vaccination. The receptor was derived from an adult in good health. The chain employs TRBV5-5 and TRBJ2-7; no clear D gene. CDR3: CASSLLVGSYEQYF. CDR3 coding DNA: TGTGCCAGCAGCTTGTTGGTAGGGTCCTACGAGCAGTACTTC.